The clone carrying this T cell receptor (beta chain) was recorded at least ten times. What it binds is unknown. This entry belongs to a study of T cells in Graves' hyperthyroidism and ophthalmopathy. There were TCR beta CDR3 regions amplified from RNA transcripts. The HTBI primer set was used in a first-round RT-PCR of the TCR CDR3. In TCRdb, the multiplex PCR reads were re-called with MiXCR into one record per CDR3 protein. The sample holds approximately 250,000 distinct CDR3 sequences, approximately 25% seen once. Patients with ophthalmopathy all had a Clinical Activity Score of at least 3, a NOSPECS grade of at least 4 and duration under 3 months. Every diagnosis used clinical symptoms, serum thyroxine and TRAb, thyroid ultrasound and orbital computed tomography. The length of the CDR3 is 14 residues. V dropped 4 bases and J dropped 4 bases, with 9 bases sitting between them. Germline CDR1 is SGHRS and CDR2 is YFSETQ.

General study points: Ophthalmopathy got predicted by the model a median 6.5 months before its onset.

The gene calls are TRBV5-1 and TRBJ2-6, with unresolved D. Sequencing input: blood. The receptor comes from a woman aged 40 to 55 with Graves' ophthalmopathy. This CDR3 is CASSLGGGANVLTF. The CDR3 nucleotides are TGCGCCAGCAGCCTCGGCGGCGGGGCCAACGTCCTGACTTTC.